Each of the 28 T cell receptor beta chains below was sequenced from the same sample in a study of CD8 T cells in ankylosing spondylitis. TCRdb recomputed calls from the 5' RACE reads with MiXCR, one row per CDR3 protein. The profile shows about 66,000 distinct CDR3 sequences, 6% to 8% of them singletons. Sequenced material: synovial fluid, either unsorted or a sorted T cell fraction (not recorded which). The receptors stem from a male donor with ankylosing spondylitis.

The chain employs TRBV7-8 and TRBJ2-6, with D unclear. CDR3 size: 17 residues. Trimming cost V 2 bases and J 0 bases, with 11 bases left between them. Germline V CDR1 and CDR2: SGHVS, FQNEAQ. In DNA form, the CDR3 reads TGTGCCAGCAGCTTACGCAGTCTTTTCTCTGGGGCCAACGTCCTGACTTTC. It codes for CASSLRSLFSGANVLTF. The full variable domain, its missing parts supplied by reference TRBV7-8 and TRBJ2-6, is GAGVSQSPRYKVAKRGQDVALRCDPISGHVSLFWYQQALGQGPEFLTYFQNEAQLDKSGLPSDRFFAERPEGSVSTLKIQRTQQEDSAVYLCASSLRSLFSGANVLTFGAGSRLTVL.

This clonotype was detected only a few times. The chain is built from TRBV18 and TRBJ2-1; 7 nucleotides agree with TRBD1. Germline loops: CDR1 KGHSH, CDR2 LQKENI. The CDR3 runs to 12 residues. J gave up 8 bases and V 4 bases, and 2 bases lay outside the gene matches. CDR3 residues: CASSQTGYEQFF. CDR3 DNA: TGTGCCAGCTCACAGACAGGGTATGAGCAGTTCTTC.

This clonotype was counted between two and nine times. The rearrangement joins TRBV27 to TRBJ1-6; 12 bases fit TRBD1. Germline lookup yields CDR1 MNHEY and CDR2 SMNVEV (reference sequence). After removal of 4 bases from V and 1 base from J, the junction contained 2 bases not matched to a gene. The CDR3 contains 17 residues. CDR3 amino acids: CASSSGQGASYNSPLHF. In DNA form, the CDR3 reads TGTGCCAGCAGTTCGGGACAGGGGGCATCCTATAATTCACCCCTCCACTTT.

This clonotype has ten or more counts. The chain combines TRBV2 with TRBJ2-2; 14 positions agree with TRBD2. This CDR3 has 16 amino acids. Trimming took 6 bases from V and 7 from J; bases not matched to a gene: 7. Germline assignment: CDR1 SNHLY and CDR2 FYNNEI. CDR3 sequence (DNA): TGTGCCAGCAGGGGAGGGACTAGCGGGAGTGTCGGGGAGCTGTTTTTT. Amino acid sequence: CASRGGTSGSVGELFF.

The gene calls are TRBV6-2 or TRBV6-3 and TRBJ2-7; tentatively, D is TRBD1 or TRBD2 (6 bases each). The length of the CDR3 is 16 residues. The ends were cut back, 0 bases at V and 4 bases at J, with 16 bases in the middle. The germline V gene has CDR1 MNHEY and CDR2 SVGEGT. DNA of the CDR3: TGTGCCAGCAGTTACTCTCCCGGGGGCGTGATTTACGAGCAGTACTTC. This codes for CASSYSPGGVIYEQYF.

This clonotype has at least ten counts. The rearrangement joins TRBV4-2 to TRBJ1-4; D is possibly TRBD1 (5 bases). V was pared by 1 base and J by 4 bases, with 10 bases between. CDR3 length: 15 residues. The germline CDR1 and CDR2 sequences are LGHNA and YNFKEQ. CDR3 bases: TGTGCCAGCAGCCAAGCGGGGCTCGGTAATGAAAAACTGTTTTTT. Translation gives CASSQAGLGNEKLFF.

V and J are TRBV7-2 and TRBJ1-3; D perhaps matches TRBD1 (5 bases). From germline, CDR1 is SGHTA and CDR2 FQGNSA. The CDR3 is 15 amino acids. V dropped 2 bases and J dropped 0 bases, with 8 bases sitting between them. CDR3 nucleotide sequence: TGTGCCAGCAGCTTATTCAGGGACTCTGGAAACACCATATATTTT. Amino acids: CASSLFRDSGNTIYF.

Ten or more counts support this clonotype. This sequence joins TRBV7-2 and TRBJ2-7; D remains ambiguous. CDR1 and CDR2 (germline): SGHTA, FQGNSA. CDR3 length: 14 amino acids. V dropped 0 bases and J dropped 3 bases, with 9 bases sitting between them. This CDR3 is CASSLAPDVYEQYF. In DNA, the CDR3 is TGTGCCAGCAGCTTAGCCCCGGACGTCTACGAGCAGTACTTC. The variable domain in full, completed from reference TRBV7-2 and TRBJ2-7, reads GAGVSQSPSNKVTEKGKDVELRCDPISGHTALYWYRQSLGQGLEFLIYFQGNSAPDKSGLPSDRFSAERTGGSVSTLTIQRTQQEDSAVYLCASSLAPDVYEQYFGPGTRLTVT.

This clonotype was counted a few times. The chain employs TRBV28 and TRBJ2-2; D tentatively reads TRBD1 or TRBD2 (5 bases each). The CDR3 is 16 amino acids. The germline CDR1 and CDR2 sequences are MDHEN and SYDVKM. V dropped 3 bases and J dropped 0 bases, with 11 bases sitting between them. The CDR3 region has the DNA TGTGCCAGCAGTTTTGGTCGGGGCTCGAACACCGGGGAGCTGTTTTTT. Translated, it gives CASSFGRGSNTGELFF.

This clonotype was counted at least ten times. The chain links TRBV9 to TRBJ2-3; D is perhaps TRBD2 (5 bases). CDR3 size: 14 residues. Germline CDR1 SGDLS, CDR2 YYNGEE. The V and J ends lost 3 bases and 0 bases respectively, with 8 bases between them. The CDR3 protein is CASSARGSTDTQYF. The CDR3 coding sequence is TGTGCCAGCAGCGCACGCGGGAGCACAGATACGCAGTATTTT.

This clonotype was counted many times. J is TRBJ2-3 and V is TRBV28, with TRBD1 as a possible D gene (5 bases). Germline V gene lookup returns CDR1 MDHEN and CDR2 SYDVKM. The CDR3 extends over 15 amino acids. With 5 bases removed from V and 6 bases from J, the gap between germline ends came to 18 bases. Here the CDR3 DNA reads TGTGCCAGCAGTGGCAACAGGCGCTGGTGGGATACGCAGTATTTT. Its protein product is CASSGNRRWWDTQYF.

This clonotype was counted at least ten times. The rearrangement links TRBV7-2 to TRBJ2-4; 10 nucleotides agree with TRBD2. The V segment lost 4 bases and the J segment 7 bases; nucleotides outside the gene matches: 7. CDR3 length: 15 amino acids. Germline loops: CDR1 SGHTA, CDR2 FQGNSA. CDR3 in amino acids: CASSSDGTSVNIQYF. Written as DNA, the CDR3 is TGTGCCAGCAGCTCAGACGGGACTAGCGTTAACATTCAGTACTTC.

This clonotype occurred many times. This sequence joins TRBV11-2 and TRBJ1-5; 7 bases align to TRBD1. V shed 6 bases, J shed 9 bases, and the junction held 8 bases outside the gene matches. CDR1 is SGHAT, CDR2 FQNNGV, per germline. The length of the CDR3 is 13 residues. CDR3 DNA: TGTGCCAGCAGTTCAGAAAGGGGGCCGCCCCAGCATTTT. This sequence encodes CASSSERGPPQHF.

This clonotype was picked up a small number of times. V gene TRBV28 combines with J gene TRBJ1-5; TRBD1 matches at 8 bases. The CDR3 has 14 residues. Per the germline V gene, CDR1 is MDHEN and CDR2 is SYDVKM. After removal of 3 bases from V and 10 bases from J, the junction contained 8 bases not matched to a gene. The chain's CDR3 is CASSLGQETIPQHF. The CDR3 DNA sequence: TGTGCCAGCAGTTTGGGACAGGAGACTATCCCCCAGCATTTT.

Many counts were recorded for this clonotype. The V call is TRBV12-3 or TRBV12-4, the J call TRBJ2-5, with D possibly being TRBD1 or TRBD2 (6 bases each). Trimming removed 2 bases at V and 4 bases at J, with 11 bases between. The CDR3 extends over 14 amino acids. CDR3 amino acids: CASSLTGRGETQYF. CDR3 in DNA: TGTGCCAGCAGTTTAACAGGGCGGGGAGAGACCCAGTACTTC.

This clonotype showed up many times. The chain carries TRBV5-6 and TRBJ1-2; possibly TRBD1 for D (5 bases). V shed 4 bases and J shed 1 base, with 11 bases lying between them. The V gene's germline CDR1 is SGHDT and CDR2 YYEEEE. This CDR3 spans 14 amino acids. In DNA, the CDR3 is TGTGCCAGCAGCCCGGGACCCAATAACTATGGCTACACCTTC. It specifies CASSPGPNNYGYTF.

The sample holds many counts of this clonotype. The chain couples TRBV29-1 to TRBJ1-1; unclear D gene. V shed 4 bases and J shed 7 bases, with 16 bases lying between them. Germline assignment: CDR1 SQVTM and CDR2 ANQGSEA. The CDR3 is 13 amino acids. CDR3 sequence reads: CSVVVNADGEAFF. DNA of the CDR3: TGCAGCGTTGTGGTCAACGCGGACGGTGAAGCTTTCTTT.

This clonotype has only a few counts. This chain uses TRBV29-1 with TRBJ1-5, with D possibly matching TRBD1 (5 bases). V lost 4 bases, J lost 1 base, and 5 bases lay in between. This CDR3 comprises 12 residues. Germline CDR1 is SQVTM and CDR2 is ANQGSEA. For the CDR3, the DNA is TGCAGCGTTGGGGACAGCAATCAGCCCCAGCATTTT. It codes for CSVGDSNQPQHF.

The chain has TRBV3-1 and TRBJ2-5; D perhaps matches TRBD2 (5 bases). Trimming shortened V by 1 base and J by 2 bases, and 5 bases separated the two germline ends. The CDR3 has 13 residues. From germline, CDR1 is LGHDT and CDR2 YNNKEL (reference sequence). DNA for the CDR3: TGTGCCAGCAGCCAAGCGGGACAAGAGACCCAGTACTTC. It encodes CASSQAGQETQYF.

The J gene is TRBJ2-1, the V gene TRBV3-1; possibly TRBD2 for D (6 bases). This CDR3 is 15 amino acids long. V shed 0 bases and J shed 6 bases, with 12 bases lying between them. Germline V gene data show CDR1 as LGHDT and CDR2 as YNNKEL (reference sequence). The CDR3 protein is CASSQDLSTSNEQFF. The CDR3 DNA reads as TGTGCCAGCAGCCAAGATTTGTCGACTAGCAATGAGCAGTTCTTC.

The chain combines TRBV19 with TRBJ2-2; the match to TRBD2 covers 11 bases. The CDR3 runs to 17 residues. With 2 bases clipped from V and 7 bases from J, the junction kept 9 bases outside the gene matches. Germline V gene data show CDR1 as LNHDA and CDR2 as SQIVND (reference sequence). The CDR3 DNA reads as TGTGCCAGTAGTATATCGCTAGCGGGAGGCTTTGGCGGGGAGCTGTTTTTT. Translation: CASSISLAGGFGGELFF.

This sequence joins TRBV27 and TRBJ1-3; possible D gene TRBD1, 6 bases. CDR1 is MNHEY and CDR2 is SMNVEV in the germline V gene (reference sequence). This CDR3 has 17 amino acids. V was pared by 6 bases and J by 0 bases, with 18 bases between. CDR3 DNA sequence: TGTGCCAGCAGACTTAGACGGACAGAAAGCTCTGGAAACACCATATATTTT. Protein product: CASRLRRTESSGNTIYF.

The genes are TRBV11-2 and TRBJ2-1, with 7 bases matching TRBD2. J lost 10 bases, V lost 2 bases, and 2 bases had no gene match. CDR1 and CDR2 from the germline V gene are SGHAT and FQNNGV. This CDR3 is built from 12 residues. The CDR3 sequence is CASSLMGGEQFF. CDR3 nucleotide sequence: TGTGCCAGCAGCTTAATGGGGGGGGAGCAGTTCTTC. Complete variable domain (other parts from reference TRBV11-2 and TRBJ2-1): EAGVAQSPRYKIIEKRQSVAFWCNPISGHATLYWYQQILGQGPKLLIQFQNNGVVDDSQLPKDRFSAERLKGVDSTLKIQPAKLEDSAVYLCASSLMGGEQFFGPGTRLTVL.

The chain carries TRBV5-1 and TRBJ1-1; 9 bases align to TRBD1. The CDR3 totals 15 residues. V lost 2 bases to trimming and J lost 2 bases; unmatched junction nucleotides: 4. The V gene's germline CDR1 is SGHRS and CDR2 YFSETQ. The CDR3 here is CASSFGTGLNTEAFF. The CDR3 DNA follows: TGCGCCAGCAGCTTCGGGACAGGGCTCAACACTGAAGCTTTCTTT. Together with reference TRBV5-1 and TRBJ1-1, the CDR3 gives the full variable domain: KAGVTQTPRYLIKTRGQQVTLSCSPISGHRSVSWYQQTPGQGLQFLFEYFSETQRNKGNFPGRFSGRQFSNSRSEMNVSTLELGDSALYLCASSFGTGLNTEAFFGQGTRLTVV.

This clonotype was detected ten times or more. The rearrangement joins TRBV4-3 to TRBJ2-3; 9 bases agree with TRBD2. The CDR3 is 18 residues long. The germline CDR1 and CDR2 sequences are LGHNA and YSLEER. V shed 0 bases, J shed 6 bases, and the junction held 13 bases outside the gene matches. CDR3: CASSQELPRSGSWDTQYF. The CDR3, as DNA: TGCGCCAGCAGCCAAGAATTACCGCGTAGCGGGAGTTGGGATACGCAGTATTTT.

This rearrangement joins TRBV12-3 or TRBV12-4 to TRBJ2-3; D is unclear. CDR3 length: 14 amino acids. The V gene lost 7 bases and the J gene lost 4 bases, with 15 bases spanning the gap. The CDR3 here is CASIPTLDSDTQYF. In DNA, the CDR3 is TGTGCCAGCATTCCGACTCTTGATTCAGATACGCAGTATTTT.

This clonotype was counted between two and nine times. This sequence joins TRBV5-5 and TRBJ2-2, with 11 nucleotides matching TRBD2. With 0 bases clipped from V and 7 bases from J, the junction kept 5 bases outside the gene matches. There are 16 residues in the CDR3. CDR1 SGHKS and CDR2 YYEKEE come from the germline V gene (reference sequence). The CDR3 is CASSLGPTSGSGELFF. CDR3 sequence (DNA): TGTGCCAGCAGCTTGGGCCCCACTAGCGGGAGCGGGGAGCTGTTTTTT.

This clonotype was observed at least ten times. The gene calls are TRBV15 and TRBJ2-1; 8 bases are a match to TRBD1. The CDR3 covers 15 residues. V shed 4 bases, J shed 8 bases, and the junction held 10 bases outside the gene matches. Germline CDR1 and CDR2: LNHNV and YYDKDF (reference sequence). CDR3 loop: CATSIGGTGGDEQFF. The CDR3, as DNA: TGTGCCACCAGCATTGGGGGGACAGGTGGTGATGAGCAGTTCTTC. Full variable domain (missing parts from reference TRBV15 and TRBJ2-1): DAMVIQNPRYQVTQFGKPVTLSCSQTLNHNVMYWYQQKSSQAPKLLFHYYDKDFNNEADTPDNFQSRRPNTSFCFLDIRSPGLGDTAMYLCATSIGGTGGDEQFFGPGTRLTVL.